A selection of T cell receptor beta chains follows, all from one sample in a study of beta chain features in type 1 diabetes. Clones were sequenced by immunoSEQ multiplex PCR, and TCRdb holds only the in-frame ones, with some missing. The sample lists 310,000 or so clones, 15% occurring once. Sequences were obtained from naive CD4+ T cells from blood. Receptors were obtained from a young man with type 1 diabetes. CDR3s include the opening cysteine and the closing phenylalanine or tryptophan. The D gene is left open where the match is weak. Clone size is not always given. Where it is, it says once, few, many or a class for expanded clones.

V gene	J gene	clone size	D gene	CDR3 length	CDR3 DNA	CDR3 protein
TRBV6-5	TRBJ1-1	-	-	13	TGTGCCAGCAGTTATCGTCGGGAGACTGAAGCTTTCTTT	CASSYRRETEAFF
TRBV28	TRBJ1-1	few	TRBD1	17	TGTGCCAGCAGTCATCCGGGACAGGGAAACATGAACACTGAAGCTTTCTTT	CASSHPGQGNMNTEAFF
TRBV7-9	TRBJ1-2	-	TRBD1	14	TGTGCCAGCAGCCCGCGGGACAGTAACTATGGCTACACCTTC	CASSPRDSNYGYTF
TRBV7-2	TRBJ2-1	-	TRBD2	17	TGTGCCAGCAGTCAACTAGCGGGCCGATCGGGTTACAATGAGCAGTTCTTC	CASSQLAGRSGYNEQFF
TRBV5-4	TRBJ2-5	-	TRBD2	16	TGTGCCAGCAGCTTGGGGAGCGGGAGGCTCCAAGAGACCCAGTACTTC	CASSLGSGRLQETQYF
TRBV2	TRBJ2-7	few	TRBD2	13	TGTGCCAGCCGCCGGGGGGGGATGGGCGAGCAGTACTTC	CASRRGGMGEQYF
TRBV29-1	TRBJ2-7	few	TRBD2	12	TGCAGCGTTGAACACGGGGGGGTCGAGCAGTACTTC	CSVEHGGVEQYF
TRBV10-3	TRBJ2-1	-	-	16	TGTGCCATCAGTCCGTGGGTGGGTCAGGACTACAATGAGCAGTTCTTC	CAISPWVGQDYNEQFF
TRBV9	TRBJ2-5	few	TRBD1	13	TGTGCCAGCAGCCGGGACAGCCAAGAGACCCAGTACTTC	CASSRDSQETQYF
TRBV25-1	TRBJ2-1	-	TRBD2	16	TGTGCCAGCAGTGACTCGACTAGCGGGGCCTACAATGAGCAGTTCTTC	CASSDSTSGAYNEQFF